These 6 T cell receptor beta chains share one sample of origin, sequenced in a study of regulatory T cells in long-lasting Graves disease. Sample time point: newly diagnosed GD, antithyroid drugs for less than 3 months. Extracted RNA from PBMCs served as the source of the TCR library. Assembly of TCR beta libraries relied on iRepertoire HTBI primers together with Arm-PCR of CDR3 regions. TCRdb fed the multiplex PCR reads into MiXCR, producing one record per CDR3 protein. The repertoire holds 350,000 to 400,000 distinct CDR3 sequences, with around 15% as singletons. This same sample was also taken into another study, of T cells in Graves' hyperthyroidism and ophthalmopathy.

The input for sequencing was peripheral blood mononuclear cells (PBMCs), taken at new diagnosis, from a patient treated with antithyroid drugs. Receptors originate from a woman aged 18-30 years with Graves disease.

This clonotype occurred many times. J is TRBJ2-1 and V is TRBV18; possibly TRBD1 for D (6 bases). This CDR3 has 13 amino acids. V was shortened by 3 bases and J by 12 bases, with 15 bases between the two germline ends. Germline V gene sequence: CDR1 KGHSH, CDR2 LQKENI. The CDR3 DNA sequence: TGTGCCAGCTCACCGGGTGACAGGCCTGGGCAGTTCTTC. Its protein product is CASSPGDRPGQFF.

This rearrangement joins TRBV19 to TRBJ2-1; no clear D. CDR1 and CDR2 (germline): LNHDA, SQIVND (reference sequence). V was pared by 8 bases and J by 4 bases, with 15 bases between. This CDR3 is 14 amino acids long. The CDR3 nucleotides read TGTGCCAGTTTGGTCACACCCAAATACAATGAGCAGTTCTTC. Its protein is CASLVTPKYNEQFF.

The chain recombines TRBV6-2 or TRBV6-3 with TRBJ2-3; a weak D match, TRBD2 (5 bases). This CDR3 spans 16 amino acids. Trimming took 1 base from V and 3 from J, leaving 14 bases between them. From germline, CDR1 is MNHEY and CDR2 SVGEGT. DNA for the CDR3: TGTGCCAGCAGTTACTTGGGGAGAGAGGTGACAGATACGCAGTATTTT. Amino acids: CASSYLGREVTDTQYF.

The chain links TRBV9 to TRBJ2-1; 11 bases agree with TRBD2. CDR1 and CDR2 from the germline V gene are SGDLS and YYNGEE. V was clipped by 3 bases and J by 8 bases; unmatched bases: 7. The CDR3 extends over 15 amino acids. The DNA for the CDR3 is TGTGCCAGCAGCGCACGACTAGCGGGAATCTATGAGCAGTTCTTC. It translates to CASSARLAGIYEQFF.

The chain recombines TRBV20-1 with TRBJ2-7, with 7 bases identical to TRBD1. Germline V CDR1 and CDR2: DFQATT, SNEGSKA (reference sequence). This CDR3 has 14 residues. J was trimmed by 7 bases and V by 5 bases; bases with no gene match: 14. CDR3 DNA: TGCAGTGCTGCCCCTATGGACAGGCGTCTGGAGCAGTACTTC. Protein sequence: CSAAPMDRRLEQYF.

V usage is TRBV10-3 and J usage is TRBJ1-6, with 7 bases lining up with TRBD1. CDR3 size: 13 residues. The germline V gene has CDR1 ENHRY and CDR2 SYGVKD. V lost 6 bases to trimming and J lost 8 bases; unmatched junction nucleotides: 4. The CDR3 here is CAISRGTDSPLHF. The CDR3 DNA reads TGTGCCATCAGCCGAGGGACAGATTCACCCCTCCACTTT.